One and the same sample provided the 18 T cell receptor beta chains below, sequenced in a study of tumor-infiltrating lymphocytes in primary liver carcinoma. Unsorted whole blood yielded the blood RNA, and germline DNA was also extracted. Reverse transcription of roughly 0.45 ug total RNA with a constant-region primer produced TCR beta cDNA. Employing slightly modified ARM-PCR, three nested multiplex PCR rounds were run, and these gave rise to the TCR beta libraries. The study ran its first two PCR rounds for around 10 cycles each, using TRBV1-TRBV30 forward primers and a C-beta reverse primer. One entry per CDR3 protein results from TCRdb running MiXCR on the multiplex PCR reads. The sample contains fewer than 350,000 distinct CDR3 sequences, about 60% of which appear only once. The specimen was peripheral blood. The receptors derive from a man aged 35 to 55 with primary liver carcinoma and hepatitis B virus infection.

A word on this clonotype: This may be a read error: a much more frequent sequence differs by one nucleotide. This sequence joins TRBV4-2 and TRBJ2-5; no clear D. The CDR3 sequence is 15 residues long. Per the germline V gene, CDR1 is LGHNA and CDR2 is YNFKEQ. The CDR3 coding sequence is TGTGCCAGCAGCCAAGATTATAGCAGCCAAGATACCCAGTACTTC. Encoded protein: CASSQDYSSQDTQYF.

This clonotype has just a few counts. This chain joins TRBV2 and TRBJ2-7, with D maybe TRBD2 (6 bases). Looked up from germline, CDR1 is SNHLY and CDR2 is FYNNEI. With 3 bases removed from V and 2 bases from J, the gap between germline ends came to 11 bases. The CDR3 runs 14 residues. The CDR3 reads CASSENSGAYEQYF. CDR3 sequence (DNA): TGTGCCAGCAGTGAGAATAGCGGTGCCTACGAGCAGTACTTC.

Points on this clonotype: A much larger clone lies one base from this, so it may be a read error. This chain uses TRBV6-5 with TRBJ2-1; 10 nucleotides align to TRBD2. The CDR3 runs to 12 residues. Germline CDR1 and CDR2: MNHEY and SVGAGI. Trimming took 7 bases from V and 10 from J; bases not matched to a gene: 4. The CDR3: CASTPSGREQFF. CDR3 DNA sequence: TGTGCCAGCACTCCTAGCGGGAGAGAGCAGTTCTTC.

V is TRBV29-1 and J is TRBJ2-3; TRBD2 might be the D (5 bases). The V and J ends lost 7 bases and 5 bases respectively, with 16 bases between them. The CDR3 totals 13 residues. The germline CDR1 and CDR2 sequences are SQVTM and ANQGSEA. The CDR3 loop is CSDRRTCRDTQYF. CDR3 nucleotide sequence: TGCAGCGACCGCCGGACTTGCAGAGATACGCAGTATTTT.

This clonotype was seen a handful of times. This rearrangement joins TRBV28 to TRBJ2-7; a weak D match, TRBD2 (7 bases). Between the trimmed V and J ends, which lost 6 bases and 4 bases, there was a span of 19 bases. Looked up from germline, CDR1 is MDHEN and CDR2 is SYDVKM. The CDR3 covers 15 residues. This CDR3 is CASSPGGGAGYEQYF. The CDR3 nucleotides are TGTGCCAGCAGCCCTGGGGGGGGCGCTGGGTACGAGCAGTACTTC.

Concerning this clonotype: No conserved phenylalanine or tryptophan is present at the end of the CDR3, so a read error is the likely explanation. The V gene is TRBV28, the J gene TRBJ2-3; D call uncertain. V shed 7 bases and J shed 6 bases, with 17 bases lying between them. CDR1 and CDR2 (germline): MDHEN, SYDVKM. This CDR3 spans 14 amino acids. The CDR3 spells CASTTIQAGDTQYL. The CDR3 bases are TGTGCCAGCACCACGATTCAGGCAGGCGATACGCAGTATTTG.

Concerning this clonotype itself: Being one base from a much bigger clone, this may be a read error. The CDR3 DNA reads TGTGCCAGCAGTTTTGAGGGCTATGGCTACAACTTC. Protein product: CASSFEGYGYNF. The J gene is TRBJ1-2, the V gene TRBV12-3 or TRBV12-4; D unclear. The CDR3 loop spans 12 amino acids.

This rearrangement joins TRBV6-1 to TRBJ2-2, with D possibly being TRBD2 (5 bases). The CDR3 runs 16 residues. From germline, CDR1 is MNHNS and CDR2 SASEGT. V lost 1 base, J lost 6 bases, and 15 bases lay in between. The chain's CDR3 is CASSEVTGLYAGELFF. CDR3 coding DNA: TGTGCCAGCAGTGAAGTAACCGGACTTTACGCCGGGGAGCTGTTTTTT.

The chain carries TRBV5-4 and TRBJ1-1; no clear D. In germline, CDR1 is SGHNT, CDR2 YYREEE (reference sequence). With 0 bases removed from V and 3 bases from J, the gap between germline ends came to 9 bases. There are 14 residues in the CDR3. The CDR3 loop reads CASSLEPPYTEAFF. CDR3 nucleotides: TGTGCCAGCAGCTTGGAGCCTCCTTACACTGAAGCTTTCTTT.

This clonotype was picked up one time. A much larger clone differs from this one at a single base, so this may be a read error. The V and J genes are TRBV29-1 and TRBJ1-2, with D perhaps TRBD1 (5 bases). Germline CDR1 and CDR2: SQVTM and ANQGSEA. The CDR3 is 13 residues long. The CDR3 here is CSAEEPGNYGYTF. CDR3 DNA: TGCAGCGCTGAAGAACCAGGGAACTATGGCTACACCTTC.

A word on this clonotype: This may come from a read error, since a much larger clone is one base off. The CDR3 DNA is TGTGCCAGCAGCTTAGTCTCCGGTGCAGCACAGGATACGCAGTATTTT. Its translation: CASSLVSGAAQDTQYF. J is TRBJ2-3 and V is TRBV5-6; D is undetermined. The V and J ends lost 2 bases and 6 bases respectively, with 19 bases between them. CDR1 SGHDT and CDR2 YYEEEE come from the germline V gene. There are 16 residues in the CDR3.

This clonotype was seen a few times. The junction departs from the called germline gene at one end, perhaps through a read error. This chain joins TRBV4-3 and TRBJ2-4; weak D call: TRBD2 (5 bases). The germline gives CDR1 LGHNA, CDR2 YSLEER. The CDR3 has 16 residues. The CDR3 spells CASSQDGSLAQNIQYF. The CDR3 coding sequence is TGCGCCAGCAGTCAAGATGGCAGCCTAGCCCAAAACATTCAGTACTTC.

This clonotype came up once. The junction departs from the called germline gene at one end, perhaps through a read error. The V gene is TRBV29-1, the J gene TRBJ2-1; no clear D. Germline CDR1 reads SQVTM; CDR2 reads ANQGSEA. The length of the CDR3 is 14 residues. The chain's CDR3 is CSVSGKNSYNGQFF. The CDR3 DNA is TGCAGCGTTTCTGGAAAAAACTCCTATAATGGGCAGTTCTTC.

The table lists this clonotype with a few counts. This chain uses TRBV28 with TRBJ2-1; D tentatively fits TRBD1 or TRBD2 (5 bases each). Germline loops: CDR1 MDHEN, CDR2 SYDVKM. CDR3 length: 14 residues. The ends were cut back, 6 bases at V and 0 bases at J, with 9 bases in the middle. The CDR3 DNA reads as TGTGCCAGCAGGGGACGAAGCTCCTACAATGAGCAGTTCTTC. This gives the protein CASRGRSSYNEQFF. The whole variable domain, filled in from reference TRBV28 and TRBJ2-1, reads DVKVTQSSRYLVKRTGEKVFLECVQDMDHENMFWYRQDPGLGLRLIYFSYDVKMKEKGDIPEGYSVSREKKERFSLILESASTNQTSMYLCASRGRSSYNEQFFGPGTRLTVL.

The J gene is TRBJ2-6, the V gene TRBV11-2, with D hard to call. The ends were cut back, 1 base at V and 4 bases at J, with 2 bases in the middle. Germline V gene lookup returns CDR1 SGHAT and CDR2 FQNNGV. The CDR3 is 13 amino acids. CDR3 sequence reads: CASSLAGANVLTF. The CDR3 bases are TGTGCCAGCAGCTTAGCCGGGGCCAACGTCCTGACTTTC.

As to this clonotype: It is likely a read error, because the conserved phenylalanine at the end of the CDR3 is missing. Because the CDR3's place on the DNA is in doubt, the DNA is left out and the CDR3 is given as listed by TCRdb. The chain recombines TRBV11-2 with TRBJ2-5. Germline lookup yields CDR1 SGHAT and CDR2 FQNNGV. Inclusive of both ends, the CDR3 amounts to 16 amino acids. This CDR3 reads CASSLNSGRFQETQHL.

The chain carries TRBV7-9 and TRBJ2-1; TRBD1 agrees at 7 bases. Germline V gene lookup returns CDR1 SEHNR and CDR2 FQNEAQ (reference sequence). The CDR3 runs to 14 residues. V lost 8 bases to trimming and J lost 6 bases; unmatched junction nucleotides: 10. This CDR3 is CASGDRVGPNEQFF. In DNA form, the CDR3 reads TGTGCCAGCGGTGACAGGGTTGGGCCCAATGAGCAGTTCTTC.

This clonotype was observed at least ten times. This chain links TRBV6-2 or TRBV6-3 with TRBJ1-2; D is unresolved. Between the trimmed V and J ends, which lost 6 bases and 4 bases, there was a span of 9 bases. The germline CDR1 and CDR2 sequences are MNHEY and SVGEGT. This CDR3 has 12 amino acids. CDR3 DNA sequence: TGTGCCAGCAGCCTGATAGCCTATGGCTACACCTTC. Translated, it gives CASSLIAYGYTF.